The clone carrying this TCR beta chain was recorded a few times. Its specificity is not known. MiXCR, run by TCRdb on the 5' RACE reads, gives a single entry per CDR3 protein. The sample contains more than 65,000 distinct CDR3 sequences, about 4.6% of which appear only once. This record comes from a study of early T cells in non-severe SARS-CoV-2 infection. The overall study: Sequenced bulk RNA came from whole blood that was unsorted, and chains were unpaired. Study-level points and caveats: Database matching using VDJdb favored anti-spike CD8 responses, with private and CD4 specificities left missing.

The germline V and J ends were trimmed by 1 base and 7 bases, with 8 bases remaining between them. There are 12 residues in the CDR3. The V gene's germline CDR1 is GTSNPN and CDR2 SVGIG (reference sequence). The clonotype originates from an adult who was a healthcare worker with PCR-confirmed SARS-CoV-2 infection or an uninfected control (not recorded which). The donor label of this sample is uncertain. The material was whole blood, obtained at baseline. The rearrangement joins TRBV30 to TRBJ2-1; D gene ambiguous. In DNA, the CDR3 is TGTGCCTGGAGTGGGACCGCGAATGAGCAGTTCTTC. Translating it yields CAWSGTANEQFF.